Listed below are T cell receptor beta chains from one sample, sequenced in a study of T cells after yellow fever vaccination. MiXCR was run by TCRdb on the 5' RACE reads, yielding one entry per CDR3 protein. The table has over 300,000 distinct CDR3 sequences, about 3.5% seen once. This specimen consisted of PBMCs, obtained on the day of the yellow fever booster vaccination. The origin of the receptors is a man in his late teens or twenties who received the YFV17D yellow fever vaccine. CDR3s include the opening cysteine and the closing phenylalanine or tryptophan. Fields, in order: D gene, V gene, clone size, J gene, CDR3 DNA, CDR3 protein. The D gene is left open where the match is weak. Clone size is stated in some rows and not others, as once, few, many or a class when expanded.

D: .
V: TRBV7-2
size: few
J: TRBJ1-5
DNA: TGTGCCAGCAGCTTAGGCCCCATGTCGGGTCAGCCCCAGCATTTT
CDR3: CASSLGPMSGQPQHF

D: .
V: TRBV12-3/TRBV12-4
size: few
J: TRBJ1-1
DNA: TGTGCCAGCAGCTCAACAGCGATGAACACTGAAGCTTTCTTT
CDR3: CASSSTAMNTEAFF

D: .
V: TRBV6-6
size: few
J: TRBJ1-3
DNA: TGTGCCAGCGCCGTGCAGGGTTTCTCTGGAAACACCATATATTTT
CDR3: CASAVQGFSGNTIYF

D: TRBD1
V: TRBV2
size: .
J: TRBJ2-5
DNA: TGTGCCAGCAGCGGAGGACAGGGGGCAGGAGAGACCCAGTACTTC
CDR3: CASSGGQGAGETQYF

D: .
V: TRBV18
size: many
J: TRBJ2-5
DNA: TGTGCCAGCTCACACCCCCTAGAGACCCAGTACTTC
CDR3: CASSHPLETQYF

D: TRBD1
V: TRBV7-9
size: many
J: TRBJ1-1
DNA: TGTGCCAGCAGCGGTGACAGGGTTGGAACTGAAGCTTTCTTT
CDR3: CASSGDRVGTEAFF

D: .
V: TRBV9
size: many
J: TRBJ2-5
DNA: TGTGCCAGCAGCGCCTCCGTTGGCCTCCAAGAGACCCAGTACTTC
CDR3: CASSASVGLQETQYF

D: TRBD1
V: TRBV7-2
size: .
J: TRBJ2-5
DNA: TGTGCCAGCAGCTTGGACAGGGGTCATGAGACCCAGTACTTC
CDR3: CASSLDRGHETQYF

D: TRBD2
V: TRBV20-1
size: many
J: TRBJ2-1
DNA: TGCAGTGCCAACAAAGGCGCCGGCGGGGAGGGCAATGAGCAGTTCTTC
CDR3: CSANKGAGGEGNEQFF

D: TRBD2
V: TRBV7-3
size: many
J: TRBJ2-7
DNA: TGTGCCAGCAGCTCGGGACTAGCGGGGGGCCTCGAGCAGTACTTC
CDR3: CASSSGLAGGLEQYF

D: .
V: TRBV5-1
size: few
J: TRBJ1-1
DNA: TGCGCCAGCAGCTTGTACAGGGCCATGAACACTGAAGCTTTCTTT
CDR3: CASSLYRAMNTEAFF

D: TRBD1
V: TRBV20-1
size: .
J: TRBJ2-7
DNA: TGCAGTGCTAGAAAGACAGGGGACACCTGGGTCTACGAGCAGTACTTC
CDR3: CSARKTGDTWVYEQYF

D: TRBD1
V: TRBV9
size: many
J: TRBJ2-3
DNA: TGTGCCAGCAGCTTGACAGGGATCACAGATACGCAGTATTTT
CDR3: CASSLTGITDTQYF

D: .
V: TRBV5-1
size: many
J: TRBJ2-1
DNA: TGCGCCAGCAGCTTGGACGGTACCGGCAATGAGCAGTTCTTC
CDR3: CASSLDGTGNEQFF

D: TRBD1
V: TRBV4-1
size: .
J: TRBJ2-3
DNA: TGCGCCAGCAGCCGGGGGGGACAGGGGTCCCCAGATACGCAGTATTTT
CDR3: CASSRGGQGSPDTQYF

D: .
V: TRBV7-6
size: few
J: TRBJ1-2
DNA: TGTGCCAGCAGCTCGCCATTTGGCAAACTGGAGGGCTACACCTTC
CDR3: CASSSPFGKLEGYTF

D: TRBD2
V: TRBV5-1
size: many
J: TRBJ2-3
DNA: TGCGCCACCTCTAGCGGTTACACAGATACGCAGTATTTT
CDR3: CATSSGYTDTQYF

D: .
V: TRBV12-3/TRBV12-4
size: few
J: TRBJ1-2
DNA: TGTGCCAGCAGTTCCTTTATTAACTATGGCTACACCTTC
CDR3: CASSSFINYGYTF

D: .
V: TRBV7-2
size: many
J: TRBJ2-5
DNA: TGTGCCAGCAGCTTAGATCTCAGCGGGCTCCAAGAGACCCAGTACTTC
CDR3: CASSLDLSGLQETQYF

D: .
V: TRBV7-2
size: few
J: TRBJ2-1
DNA: TGTGCCAGCAGGCGACGCGGGACTCACAATGAGCAGTTCTTC
CDR3: CASRRRGTHNEQFF

D: .
V: TRBV7-2
size: .
J: TRBJ2-1
DNA: TGTGCCAGCAGCTTAGCCCCCCTAGCCCTCAATGAGCAGTTCTTC
CDR3: CASSLAPLALNEQFF

D: TRBD1
V: TRBV11-2
size: few
J: TRBJ1-3
DNA: TGTGCCAGCAGCTCCCGGGGAGGGACAGGGGGCTCTGGAAACACCATATATTTT
CDR3: CASSSRGGTGGSGNTIYF

D: .
V: TRBV19
size: .
J: TRBJ2-5
DNA: TGTGCCAGTAGTATTCCTTGGGAGTCTGAGACCCAGTACTTC
CDR3: CASSIPWESETQYF

D: TRBD2
V: TRBV5-1
size: many
J: TRBJ2-3
DNA: TGCGCCAGCAGCCCCCGGAACCTACTAGCGGGGGACACAGATACGCAGTATTTT
CDR3: CASSPRNLLAGDTDTQYF

D: .
V: TRBV10-3
size: few
J: TRBJ2-1
DNA: TGTGCCATCAGTGACCGAGACTCACCGGACGCCTACAATGAGCAGTTCTTC
CDR3: CAISDRDSPDAYNEQFF

D: .
V: TRBV12-3/TRBV12-4
size: .
J: TRBJ2-1
DNA: TGTGCCAGCACGGGGGGCGAAAACGAGCAGTTCTTC
CDR3: CASTGGENEQFF

D: .
V: TRBV10-3
size: many
J: TRBJ1-1
DNA: TGTGCCATCAGTGGGGCCCAGTCGAACACTGAAGCTTTCTTT
CDR3: CAISGAQSNTEAFF

D: .
V: TRBV27
size: many
J: TRBJ1-5
DNA: TGTGCCAGCATGGGCCCAATTGGTCAGCCCCAGCATTTT
CDR3: CASMGPIGQPQHF

D: .
V: TRBV21-1
size: many
J: TRBJ2-3
DNA: TGTGCCAGCAGGACAGCGGGGGGAGATACGCAGTATTTT
CDR3: CASRTAGGDTQYF

D: TRBD1
V: TRBV4-2
size: few
J: TRBJ1-1
DNA: TGTGCCAGCAGCCATGCCCTAGGACAGGGCTACACTGAAGCTTTCTTT
CDR3: CASSHALGQGYTEAFF

D: .
V: TRBV20-1
size: many
J: TRBJ2-5
DNA: TGCAGTGCTAGGGGGTGGGCAGAACAAGAGACCCAGTACTTC
CDR3: CSARGWAEQETQYF

D: .
V: TRBV7-9
size: many
J: TRBJ2-2
DNA: TGTGCCAGCAGCTCCAGTCCCGGGGAGCTGTTTTTT
CDR3: CASSSSPGELFF

D: TRBD2
V: TRBV7-2
size: many
J: TRBJ2-3
DNA: TGTGCCAGCAGCTCCATCCGGGGGGCAGATACGCAGTATTTT
CDR3: CASSSIRGADTQYF

D: TRBD1
V: TRBV20-1
size: many
J: TRBJ2-5
DNA: TGCAGTGCACCAAGCCCAGGGACAGGGGAGACCCAGTACTTC
CDR3: CSAPSPGTGETQYF

D: TRBD2
V: TRBV27
size: many
J: TRBJ2-3
DNA: TGTGCCAGCAGCCCGAGGACTAGCGGATACACAGATACGCAGTATTTT
CDR3: CASSPRTSGYTDTQYF

D: .
V: TRBV10-3
size: .
J: TRBJ2-4
DNA: TGTGCCATCAGTGAGACTTCGGGATCTCAAAACATTCAGTACTTC
CDR3: CAISETSGSQNIQYF

D: TRBD1
V: TRBV6-5
size: few
J: TRBJ1-5
DNA: TGTGCCAGCAGCCAGACAGGGGGCTTATTATATAGCAATCAGCCCCAGCATTTT
CDR3: CASSQTGGLLYSNQPQHF

D: .
V: TRBV9
size: few
J: TRBJ1-3
DNA: TGTGCCAGCAGCGGCAGGGGTACTATCACCACCATATATTTT
CDR3: CASSGRGTITTIYF

D: .
V: TRBV10-3
size: .
J: TRBJ1-4
DNA: TGTGCCATCAGCTGGGACATGTATGAAAAACTGTTTTTT
CDR3: CAISWDMYEKLFF

D: .
V: TRBV20-1
size: many
J: TRBJ1-2
DNA: TGCAGTGCTAAACAGGGCGGTACGGGCTACACCTTC
CDR3: CSAKQGGTGYTF